The source of this T cell receptor beta chain is a study of T cell repertoires in urothelial bladder cancer. Whole-study results and caveats: One T-cell clone reached up to about 15% of carcinoma infiltrating lymphocytes. Carcinoma specimens had median approximately 2.1% tumor infiltrating lymphocytes, benign over 10%.

About this clone itself: As yet, its antigen is unknown.

Repertoires were generated with immunoSEQ multiplex PCR, while TCRdb's copy carries only in-frame clones and drops some. The profile shows roughly 2,500 clones, approximately 72% of them singletons. V lost 3 bases to trimming and J lost 2 bases, with 18 bases between them. The CDR3 is 16 residues long. The germline V gene encodes CDR1 SQVTM and CDR2 ANQGSEA. Sequencing was done on a sample of bladder tissue. This rearrangement joins TRBV29-1 to TRBJ2-3; tentative D call: TRBD2 (6 bases). The clonotype was recovered from a human donor with a benign inflammatory bladder lesion. As DNA, the CDR3 is TGCAGCGTTGAGTCCCCCGGGAGAGGTTACACAGATACGCAGTATTTT. Its translation: CSVESPGRGYTDTQYF.